These T cell receptor beta chains were read from a single sample in a study of shared clonotypes between healthy human individuals. Sequencing was performed with immunoSEQ multiplex PCR; in TCRdb, only in-frame clones are kept and a portion is missing. The profile shows about 600,000 clones, roughly 96% of them singletons. The specimen sequenced was naive CD8+ T cells sorted from blood. The receptor set was obtained from a woman aged 25 to 39 in good health. CDR3s include the opening cysteine and the closing phenylalanine or tryptophan. The D gene is left open where the match is weak. Where a row states a size, it is once, few, many or the class of an expanded clone; other rows omit it.

V	size	J	D	DNA	CDR3
TRBV28	-	TRBJ1-1	TRBD1	TGTGCCAGCAGTGCAACAGGGGGGAACACTGAAGCTTTCTTT	CASSATGGNTEAFF
TRBV27	-	TRBJ1-1	-	TGTGCCAGCACCACTGGGGGTTCAGAAGCTTTCTTT	CASTTGGSEAFF
TRBV9	-	TRBJ2-6	TRBD2	TGTGCCAGCAGCGTAGGGAAAGCGGGGGCCTCTGGGGCCAACGTCCTGACTTTC	CASSVGKAGASGANVLTF
TRBV27	-	TRBJ2-7	-	TGTGCCAGCAGTTTCGGGGGTGAGCAGTACTTC	CASSFGGEQYF
TRBV28	-	TRBJ2-1	TRBD2	TGTGCCACCACTTCGGGACTACGTTTCAACAATGAGCAGTTCTTC	CATTSGLRFNNEQFF
TRBV28	once	TRBJ1-3	TRBD1	TGTGCCAGCAGTCCGAACCTACAGGGGGCCTCTGGAAACACCATATATTTT	CASSPNLQGASGNTIYF
TRBV2	-	TRBJ1-1	-	TGTGCCAGCAGTGAGGACTGGGGGCACACTGAAGCTTTCTTT	CASSEDWGHTEAFF
TRBV9	-	TRBJ2-2	TRBD2	TGTGCCAGCAGCGTACAACTAGCGGGAGAAGAACGCACCGGGGAGCTGTTTTTT	CASSVQLAGEERTGELFF
TRBV6-6	-	TRBJ2-5	-	TGTGCCAGCATGGGATCTGGGGAGACCCAGTACTTC	CASMGSGETQYF
TRBV4-1	-	TRBJ2-1	-	TGCGCCAGCAGCGCCCGGGCCCGCAAGGGCGAGCAGTTCTTC	CASSARARKGEQFF
TRBV4-2	-	TRBJ2-7	TRBD2	TGTGCCAGCAGCCAAACAAGCGGGAGCTCCTACGAGCAGTACTTC	CASSQTSGSSYEQYF
TRBV7-9	-	TRBJ2-5	-	TGTGCCAGCAGCCTGACCACCTGGGAGACCCAGTACTTC	CASSLTTWETQYF
TRBV6-1	-	TRBJ1-5	TRBD1	TGTGCCAGCAGTGAGGGCAGGGGGTATTACCAGCCCCAGCATTTT	CASSEGRGYYQPQHF
TRBV29-1	-	TRBJ1-2	-	TGCAGCGTTGAAGAAATAGCAGCTACTAACTATGGCTACACCTTC	CSVEEIAATNYGYTF
TRBV5-1	-	TRBJ2-5	-	TGCGCCAGCAGCTGGCGCCAAGAGACCCAGTACTTC	CASSWRQETQYF
TRBV5-6	-	TRBJ2-2	TRBD2	TGTGCCAGCAGCTCGACGGGGCTAGCGGGTGACACCGGGGAGCTGTTTTTT	CASSSTGLAGDTGELFF
TRBV27	-	TRBJ1-1	-	TGTGCCAGCAGCTTCGGGATACGTGGGGGAGACACTGAAGCTTTCTTT	CASSFGIRGGDTEAFF
TRBV7-9	-	TRBJ2-5	-	TGTGCCAGCAGCTTGCTCGGGACCCAAGAGACCCAGTACTTC	CASSLLGTQETQYF
TRBV2	-	TRBJ2-3	-	TGTGCCAGCAAAGGGGCCACCCGTAGCACAGATACGCAGTATTTT	CASKGATRSTDTQYF
TRBV19	-	TRBJ2-3	-	TGTGCCAGTAGTATAGTCGCGAGGGCGGCAAGAACAGATACGCAGTATTTT	CASSIVARAARTDTQYF
TRBV28	-	TRBJ1-1	TRBD1	TGTGCCAGCAGTTTAGCAGGGGGAACTGAAGCTTTCTTT	CASSLAGGTEAFF
TRBV11-2	-	TRBJ2-1	-	TGTGCCAGCAGCTTAGGGGACCAGTATGTGTATGAGCAGTTCTTC	CASSLGDQYVYEQFF
TRBV2	-	TRBJ1-1	-	TGTGCCAGCAGTTCGCCCGACCCGAAAGCTTTCTTT	CASSSPDPKAFF
TRBV29-1	once	TRBJ2-7	-	TGCAGCGCCCAATCAGGGATGCAGTACTTC	CSAQSGMQYF
TRBV7-9	-	TRBJ1-1	-	TGTGCCAGCAGCTTAGTGACGGGTTGGAACACTGAAGCTTTCTTT	CASSLVTGWNTEAFF
TRBV5-4	-	TRBJ1-1	-	TGTGCCAGCAGAATGGGGGATGAAGCTTTCTTT	CASRMGDEAFF
TRBV19	-	TRBJ2-7	TRBD1	TGTGCCAGTAGTGCGGGACAGGGCGGGTACGAGCAGTACTTC	CASSAGQGGYEQYF
TRBV4-1	-	TRBJ2-1	TRBD2	TGCGCCAGCAGCCAAGAGGGGACTAGCGGGGGAAATGAGCAGTTCTTC	CASSQEGTSGGNEQFF
TRBV19	-	TRBJ2-5	TRBD1	TGTGCCAGTAGTCCCCTGGGGACAGACCAAGAGACCCAGTACTTC	CASSPLGTDQETQYF
TRBV5-6	-	TRBJ1-3	-	TGTGCCAGCAGCTTTTGGGGTTACAACACCATATATTTT	CASSFWGYNTIYF
TRBV15	-	TRBJ2-1	TRBD1	TGTGCCACCAGTGCTGGGAGGACAGGGGTACGAAAAGAGCAGTTCTTC	CATSAGRTGVRKEQFF
TRBV7-9	-	TRBJ2-7	-	TGTGCCAGCAGCTTAGAGGGGCCCTACGAGCAGTACTTC	CASSLEGPYEQYF
TRBV27	-	TRBJ2-7	-	TGTGCCAGCAGTTTATCGCCAGGGGGGGACGAGCAGTACTTC	CASSLSPGGDEQYF
TRBV27	-	TRBJ1-1	-	TGTGCCAGCAGTTTATACTCAGGGAGGACTGAAGCTTTCTTT	CASSLYSGRTEAFF
TRBV27	-	TRBJ1-5	-	TGTGCCAGCAGTTTGTCGGGATATAGCAATCAGCCCCAGCATTTT	CASSLSGYSNQPQHF
TRBV7-9	-	TRBJ1-4	TRBD1	TGTGCCAGCAGCTTAGCGCAGGGGGCGCGGGAAAAACTGTTTTTT	CASSLAQGAREKLFF
TRBV6-5	-	TRBJ2-7	TRBD2	TGTGCCAGCAGTTACGGAATAGCGGGAGACTTATACGAGCAGTACTTC	CASSYGIAGDLYEQYF
TRBV15	-	TRBJ1-1	-	TGTGCCACCAGCGATACAGGGTCTGAAGCTTTCTTT	CATSDTGSEAFF
TRBV25-1	-	TRBJ2-2	-	TGTGCCACGACGGGACTTCTGAACACCGGGGAGCTGTTTTTT	CATTGLLNTGELFF
TRBV7-9	-	TRBJ1-2	TRBD1	TGTGCCAGCAGCCCCCAGACAGGGAGGGGCTATGGCTACACCTTC	CASSPQTGRGYGYTF
TRBV15	-	TRBJ2-5	-	TGTGCCACCAGCCCCCCTCCCCGTAGGGGTCCCCAAGAGACCCAGTACTTC	CATSPPPRRGPQETQYF
TRBV27	-	TRBJ2-1	-	TGTGCCAGCAGTTTAGCGCCGGTTAGCAGAGGTGAGCAGTTCTTC	CASSLAPVSRGEQFF
TRBV7-9	-	TRBJ2-7	-	TGTGCCAGCAGCCCCCGGGACGAAGCCTACGAGCAGTACTTC	CASSPRDEAYEQYF
TRBV9	-	TRBJ2-3	-	TGTGCCAGCAGCGTATCCGGGGTCAACACAGATACGCAGTATTTT	CASSVSGVNTDTQYF
TRBV10-2	-	TRBJ2-7	-	TGCGCCAGCAGTGAGCCCGCGGGCGGATACGAGCAGTACTTC	CASSEPAGGYEQYF
TRBV11-2	-	TRBJ2-7	-	TGTGCCAGCAGCTTAGTCTTCACCTCCCCCTCCTACGAGCAGTACTTC	CASSLVFTSPSYEQYF
TRBV14	-	TRBJ2-1	TRBD2	TGTGCCAGCAGCGCTAGTTTGGTTAGCGGGAGGTCGACTGAGCAGTTCTTC	CASSASLVSGRSTEQFF
TRBV4-1	-	TRBJ1-3	-	TGCGCCAGCAGCCCCCGAGGGGGAAACACCATATATTTT	CASSPRGGNTIYF
TRBV7-9	-	TRBJ2-4	-	TGTGCCAGCAGCCCTAGTACAGGGCCCAAAAACATTCAGTACTTC	CASSPSTGPKNIQYF
TRBV5-6	-	TRBJ1-1	-	TGTGCCAGCAGACCCGGACGGGTGAACACTGAAGCTTTCTTT	CASRPGRVNTEAFF
TRBV27	few	TRBJ1-2	-	TGTGCCAGCAGTCCAACATTAGACAGTTCGGGAACCTTC	CASSPTLDSSGTF
TRBV29-1	-	TRBJ1-1	-	TGCAGCGTTGGGACGGCAAGGGCGAACACTGAAGCTTTCTTT	CSVGTARANTEAFF
TRBV9	-	TRBJ2-2	TRBD1	TGTGCCAGCAGCGTAGATTCGACAGGGGAATATGAGAACACCGGGGAGCTGTTTTTT	CASSVDSTGEYENTGELFF
TRBV4-1	-	TRBJ2-5	-	TGCGCCAGCAGCCAAGAAACGGATGACGAGACCCAGTACTTC	CASSQETDDETQYF
TRBV5-5	-	TRBJ2-2	-	TGTGCCAGCAGCTTGTACGGTAACGGGGAGCTGTTTTTT	CASSLYGNGELFF